The present entry profiles one TCR beta chain with its context. This record belongs to a study of shared clonotypes between healthy human individuals. In the sorted-subset replicate PCRs, 200 ng DNA, 25,000 to 30,000 T cell genomes, was used. Clones were sequenced by immunoSEQ multiplex PCR, and TCRdb holds only the in-frame ones, with some missing. The data show some 2.3 million clones, over 90% seen once. This CDR3 has 15 residues. V was cut by 1 base and J by 2 bases, with 13 bases left in between. Germline assignment: CDR1 SQVTM and CDR2 ANQGSEA. Source material: naive CD4+ T cells from PBMCs. Subset defined: CD45RA+ positively selected. The receptor comes from a man between 18 and 29 years old in good health. Some clones in this sample may be carry-over from other donors' samples. V gene TRBV29-1 combines with J gene TRBJ2-3; weak D call: TRBD1 (6 bases). For the CDR3, the DNA is TGCAGCGTTGAAGGGGGTAGGGGGATCACAGATACGCAGTATTTT. Translating it yields CSVEGGRGITDTQYF.